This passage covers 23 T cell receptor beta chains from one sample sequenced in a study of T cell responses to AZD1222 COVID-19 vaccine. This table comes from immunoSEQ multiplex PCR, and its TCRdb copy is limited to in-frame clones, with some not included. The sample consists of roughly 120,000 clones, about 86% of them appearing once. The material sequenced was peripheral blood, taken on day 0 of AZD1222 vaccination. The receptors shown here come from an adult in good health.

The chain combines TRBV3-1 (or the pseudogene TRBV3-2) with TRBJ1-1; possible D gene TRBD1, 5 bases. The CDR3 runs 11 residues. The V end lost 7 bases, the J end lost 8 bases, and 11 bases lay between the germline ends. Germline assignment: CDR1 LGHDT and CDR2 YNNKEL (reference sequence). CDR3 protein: CASIKRGEAFF. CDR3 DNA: TGTGCCAGCATTAAGAGGGGAGAAGCTTTCTTT.

DNA for the CDR3: TGTGCCATCAGTGAGGACAACGGGCACGAGCAGTACTTC. It translates to CAISEDNGHEQYF. The V call is TRBV10-3, the J call TRBJ2-7; no clear D. Trimming cost V 2 bases and J 5 bases, with 10 bases left between them. The CDR3 covers 13 residues. Germline lookup yields CDR1 ENHRY and CDR2 SYGVKD.

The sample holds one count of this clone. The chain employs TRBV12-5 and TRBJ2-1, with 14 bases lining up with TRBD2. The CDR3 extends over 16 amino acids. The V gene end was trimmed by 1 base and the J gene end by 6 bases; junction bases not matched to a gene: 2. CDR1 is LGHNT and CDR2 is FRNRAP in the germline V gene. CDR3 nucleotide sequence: TGTGCTAGTGGTTTGGGGACTAGCGGGAGGATCAATGAGCAGTTCTTC. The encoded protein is CASGLGTSGRINEQFF.

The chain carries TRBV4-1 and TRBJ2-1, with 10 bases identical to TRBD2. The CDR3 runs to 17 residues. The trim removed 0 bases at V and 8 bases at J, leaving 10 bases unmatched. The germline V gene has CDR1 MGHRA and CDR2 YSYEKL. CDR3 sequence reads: CASSQDLRSGGLDEQFF. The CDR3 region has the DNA TGCGCCAGCAGCCAAGATCTTCGTAGCGGGGGGTTAGATGAGCAGTTCTTC.

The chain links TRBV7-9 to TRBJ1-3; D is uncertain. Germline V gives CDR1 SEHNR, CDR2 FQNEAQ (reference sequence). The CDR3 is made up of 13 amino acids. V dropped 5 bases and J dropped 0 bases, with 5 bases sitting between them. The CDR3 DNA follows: TGTGCCAGCAGCCTGAACTCTGGAAACACCATATATTTT. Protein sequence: CASSLNSGNTIYF.

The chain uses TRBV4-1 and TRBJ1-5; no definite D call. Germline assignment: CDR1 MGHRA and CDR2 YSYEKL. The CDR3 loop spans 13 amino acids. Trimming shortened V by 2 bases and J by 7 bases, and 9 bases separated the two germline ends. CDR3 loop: CASSQTPGQPQHF. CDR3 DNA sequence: TGCGCCAGCAGCCAAACACCGGGACAGCCCCAGCATTTT.

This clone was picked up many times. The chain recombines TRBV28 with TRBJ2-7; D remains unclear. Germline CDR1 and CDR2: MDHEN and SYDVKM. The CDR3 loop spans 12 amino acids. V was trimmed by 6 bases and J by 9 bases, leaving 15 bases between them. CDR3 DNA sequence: TGTGCCAGCAGAGGGCTCGGTGGCGTGCAGTACTTC. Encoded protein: CASRGLGGVQYF.

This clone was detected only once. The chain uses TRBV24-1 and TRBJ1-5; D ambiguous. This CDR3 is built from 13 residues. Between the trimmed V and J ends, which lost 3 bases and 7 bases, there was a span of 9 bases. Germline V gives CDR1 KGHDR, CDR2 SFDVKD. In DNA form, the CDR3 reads TGTGCCACCAGTGATGGTAGTTACCAGCCCCAGCATTTT. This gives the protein CATSDGSYQPQHF.

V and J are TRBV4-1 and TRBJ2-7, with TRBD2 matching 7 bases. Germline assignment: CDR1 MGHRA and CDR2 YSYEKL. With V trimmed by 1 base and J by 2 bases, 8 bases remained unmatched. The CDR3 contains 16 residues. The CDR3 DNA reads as TGCGCCAGCAGCCAAGTCGGACTAGGAAAGCCCTACGAGCAGTACTTC. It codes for CASSQVGLGKPYEQYF.

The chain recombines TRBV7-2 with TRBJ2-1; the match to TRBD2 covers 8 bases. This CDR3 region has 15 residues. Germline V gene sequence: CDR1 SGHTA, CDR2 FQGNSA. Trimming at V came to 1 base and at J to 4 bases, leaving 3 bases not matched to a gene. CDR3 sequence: CASSLGSSGYNEQFF. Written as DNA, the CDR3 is TGTGCCAGCAGCTTAGGCTCTAGCGGGTACAATGAGCAGTTCTTC.

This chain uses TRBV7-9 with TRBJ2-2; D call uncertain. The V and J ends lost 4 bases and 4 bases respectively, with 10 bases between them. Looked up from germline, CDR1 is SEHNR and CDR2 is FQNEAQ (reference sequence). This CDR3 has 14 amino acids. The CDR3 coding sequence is TGTGCCAGCAGCTATGATCGGAGCACCGGGGAGCTGTTTTTT. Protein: CASSYDRSTGELFF.

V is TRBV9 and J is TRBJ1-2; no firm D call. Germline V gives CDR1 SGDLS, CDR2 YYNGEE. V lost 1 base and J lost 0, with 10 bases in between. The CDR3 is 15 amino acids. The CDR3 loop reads CASSVYREANYGYTF. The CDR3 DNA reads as TGTGCCAGCAGCGTATACCGGGAAGCTAACTATGGCTACACCTTC.

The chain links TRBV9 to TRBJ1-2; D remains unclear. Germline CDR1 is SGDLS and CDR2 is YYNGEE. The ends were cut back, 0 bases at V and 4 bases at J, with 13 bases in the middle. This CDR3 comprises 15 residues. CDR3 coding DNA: TGTGCCAGCAGCGTAGATCTCGGCAGTTCCTATGGCTACACCTTC. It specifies CASSVDLGSSYGYTF.

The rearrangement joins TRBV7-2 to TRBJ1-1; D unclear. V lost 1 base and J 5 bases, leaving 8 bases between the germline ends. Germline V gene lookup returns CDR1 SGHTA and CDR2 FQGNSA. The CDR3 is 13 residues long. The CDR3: CASSLEQQTEAFF. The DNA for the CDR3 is TGTGCCAGCAGCTTAGAGCAGCAAACTGAAGCTTTCTTT.

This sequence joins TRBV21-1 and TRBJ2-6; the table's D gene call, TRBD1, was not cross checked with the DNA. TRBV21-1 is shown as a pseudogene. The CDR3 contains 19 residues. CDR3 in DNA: TGTGCCAACCTTTTAAATGGACAGGGAATAAGTTCTGGGGCCAACGTCCTGACTTTC. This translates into CANLLNGQGISSGANVLTF.

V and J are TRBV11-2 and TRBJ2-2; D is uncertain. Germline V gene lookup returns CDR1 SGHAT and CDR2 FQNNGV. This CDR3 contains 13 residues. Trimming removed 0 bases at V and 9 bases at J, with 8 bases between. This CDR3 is CASSLDRHRELFF. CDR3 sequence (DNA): TGTGCCAGCAGCTTAGATCGTCACCGGGAGCTGTTTTTT. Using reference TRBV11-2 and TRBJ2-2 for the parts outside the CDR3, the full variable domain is EAGVAQSPRYKIIEKRQSVAFWCNPISGHATLYWYQQILGQGPKLLIQFQNNGVVDDSQLPKDRFSAERLKGVDSTLKIQPAKLEDSAVYLCASSLDRHRELFFGEGSRLTVL.

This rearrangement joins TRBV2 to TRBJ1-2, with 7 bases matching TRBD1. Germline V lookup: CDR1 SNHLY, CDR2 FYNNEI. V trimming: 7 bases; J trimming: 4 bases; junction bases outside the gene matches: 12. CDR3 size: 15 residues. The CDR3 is CASTMTGKDFYGYTF. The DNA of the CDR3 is TGTGCCAGCACTATGACAGGGAAGGATTTCTATGGCTACACCTTC. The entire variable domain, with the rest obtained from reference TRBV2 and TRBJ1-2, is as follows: EPEVTQTPSHQVTQMGQEVILRCVPISNHLYFYWYRQILGQKVEFLVSFYNNEISEKSEIFDDQFSVERPDGSNFTLKIRSTKLEDSAMYFCASTMTGKDFYGYTFGSGTRLTVV.

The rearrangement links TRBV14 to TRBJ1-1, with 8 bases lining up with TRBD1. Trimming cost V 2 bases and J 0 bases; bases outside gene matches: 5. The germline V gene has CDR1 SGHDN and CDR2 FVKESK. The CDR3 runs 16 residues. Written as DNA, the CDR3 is TGTGCCAGCAGCCAACCGGACAGGGTGATGAACACTGAAGCTTTCTTT. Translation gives CASSQPDRVMNTEAFF.

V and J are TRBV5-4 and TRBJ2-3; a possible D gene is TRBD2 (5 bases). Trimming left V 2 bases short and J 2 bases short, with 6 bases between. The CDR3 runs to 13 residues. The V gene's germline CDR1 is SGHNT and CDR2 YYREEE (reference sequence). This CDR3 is CASSFDYTDTQYF. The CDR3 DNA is TGTGCCAGCAGCTTTGACTACACAGATACGCAGTATTTT.

DNA of the CDR3: TGTGCCAGCAGAGACAGGGATTACAATTCACCCCTCCACTTT. It translates to CASRDRDYNSPLHF. The chain carries TRBV2 and TRBJ1-6, with 7 bases lining up with TRBD1. Per the germline V gene, CDR1 is SNHLY and CDR2 is FYNNEI. The J segment lost 7 bases and the V segment lost 6 bases, leaving 6 bases of the junction unmatched. The CDR3 spans 14 residues.

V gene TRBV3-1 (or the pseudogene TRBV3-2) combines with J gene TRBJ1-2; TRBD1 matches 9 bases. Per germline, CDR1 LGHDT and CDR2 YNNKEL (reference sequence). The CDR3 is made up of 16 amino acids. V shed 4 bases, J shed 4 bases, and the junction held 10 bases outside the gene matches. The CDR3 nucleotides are TGTGCCAGCAGCCCGGGACAGGGTGCCTCCTTCTATGGCTACACCTTC. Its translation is CASSPGQGASFYGYTF.

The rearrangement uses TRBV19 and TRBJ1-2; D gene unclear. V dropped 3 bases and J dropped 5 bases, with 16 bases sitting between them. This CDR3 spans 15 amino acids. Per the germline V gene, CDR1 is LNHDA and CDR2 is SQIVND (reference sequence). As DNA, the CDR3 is TGTGCCAGTAGTATCCCTGAAAGGGATATTTATGGCTACACCTTC. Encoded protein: CASSIPERDIYGYTF.

The CDR3 loop reads CASTPSSGNTIYF. CDR3 nucleotide sequence: TGTGCCAGCACCCCGTCCTCTGGAAACACCATATATTTT. The rearrangement joins TRBV12-3 or TRBV12-4 to TRBJ1-3; unclear D gene. Trimming took 7 bases from V and 0 from J, leaving 7 bases between them. CDR3 size: 13 residues.